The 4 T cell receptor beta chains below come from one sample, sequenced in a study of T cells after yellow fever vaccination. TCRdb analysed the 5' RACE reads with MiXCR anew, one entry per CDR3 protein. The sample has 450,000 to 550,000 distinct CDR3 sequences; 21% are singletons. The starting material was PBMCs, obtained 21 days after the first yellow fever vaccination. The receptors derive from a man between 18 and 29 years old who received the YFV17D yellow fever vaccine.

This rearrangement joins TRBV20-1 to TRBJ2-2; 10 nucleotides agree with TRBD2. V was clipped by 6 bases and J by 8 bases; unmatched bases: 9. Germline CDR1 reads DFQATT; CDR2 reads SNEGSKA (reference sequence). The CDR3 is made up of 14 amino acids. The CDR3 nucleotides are TGCAGTGCCAAGAACCTAGCGGGGGTGGGGGAGCTGTTTTTT. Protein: CSAKNLAGVGELFF.

CDR3 amino acids: CASSPLGATDTQYF. The CDR3 nucleotides read TGTGCCAGCAGTCCCCTGGGGGCCACAGATACGCAGTATTTT. The gene calls are TRBV12-3 or TRBV12-4 and TRBJ2-3; D might be TRBD1 (6 bases). V lost 5 bases and J 2 bases, leaving 11 bases between the germline ends. This CDR3 spans 14 amino acids.

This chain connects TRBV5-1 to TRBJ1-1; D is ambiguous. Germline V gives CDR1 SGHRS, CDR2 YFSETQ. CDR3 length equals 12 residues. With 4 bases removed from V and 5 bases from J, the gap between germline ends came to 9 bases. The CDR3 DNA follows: TGCGCCAGCAGCGCCGATCTGACTGAAGCTTTCTTT. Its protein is CASSADLTEAFF.

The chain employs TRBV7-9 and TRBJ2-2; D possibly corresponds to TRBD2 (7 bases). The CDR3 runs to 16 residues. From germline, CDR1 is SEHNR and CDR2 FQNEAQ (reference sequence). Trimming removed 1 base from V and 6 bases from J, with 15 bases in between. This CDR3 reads CASSLVGGPTAGELFF. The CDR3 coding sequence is TGTGCCAGCAGCTTAGTCGGGGGGCCGACTGCCGGGGAGCTGTTTTTT.